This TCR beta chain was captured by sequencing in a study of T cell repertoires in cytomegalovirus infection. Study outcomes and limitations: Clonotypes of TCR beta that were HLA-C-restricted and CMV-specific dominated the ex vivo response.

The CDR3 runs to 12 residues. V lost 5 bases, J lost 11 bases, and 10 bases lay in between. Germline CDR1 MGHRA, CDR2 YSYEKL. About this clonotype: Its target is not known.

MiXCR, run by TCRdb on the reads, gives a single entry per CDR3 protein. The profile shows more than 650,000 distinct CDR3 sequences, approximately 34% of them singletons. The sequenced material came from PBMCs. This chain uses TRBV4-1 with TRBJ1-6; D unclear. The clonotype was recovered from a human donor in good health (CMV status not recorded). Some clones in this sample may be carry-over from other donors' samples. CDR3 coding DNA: TGCGCCAGCAGCTCCGGCCCGGCACCCCTCCACTTT. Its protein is CASSSGPAPLHF.